These 32 T cell receptor beta chains came from one sample sequenced in a study of T cell responses to AZD1222 COVID-19 vaccine. This table comes from immunoSEQ multiplex PCR, and its TCRdb copy is limited to in-frame clones, with some not included. This repertoire shows tens of thousands of clones, about 80% found once; its top ten account for 11% to 15%. The sequencing used peripheral blood, collected 28 days after the second AZD1222 dose. The receptors derive from an adult who received the AZD1222 COVID-19 vaccine.

This clone was seen only once. The chain couples TRBV7-8 to TRBJ1-2; D is undetermined. Trimming shortened V by 4 bases and J by 4 bases, and 19 bases separated the two germline ends. Germline CDR1 SGHVS, CDR2 FQNEAQ. The CDR3 has 16 residues. CDR3 DNA sequence: TGTGCCAGCAGCTCTCTGGGTGGGAAAAGCGGCTATGGCTACACCTTC. It encodes CASSSLGGKSGYGYTF.

The genes are TRBV11-2 and TRBJ1-1; a possible D gene is TRBD1 (6 bases). The ends were cut back, 5 bases at V and 3 bases at J, with 19 bases in the middle. Germline V CDR1 and CDR2: SGHAT, FQNNGV. This CDR3 has 16 residues. CDR3 DNA sequence: TGTGCCAGCAGCCAAGAGGTAGGGGGGAGAGACACTGAAGCTTTCTTT. It codes for CASSQEVGGRDTEAFF. The variable domain in full, with the rest retrieved from reference TRBV11-2 and TRBJ1-1, is EAGVAQSPRYKIIEKRQSVAFWCNPISGHATLYWYQQILGQGPKLLIQFQNNGVVDDSQLPKDRFSAERLKGVDSTLKIQPAKLEDSAVYLCASSQEVGGRDTEAFFGQGTRLTVV.

The rearrangement joins TRBV18 to TRBJ1-1; D is undetermined. Germline-derived CDR1 and CDR2 are KGHSH and LQKENI. V lost 1 base to trimming and J lost 8 bases, with 14 bases between them. CDR3 size: 14 residues. The CDR3 protein is CASSPLNGEIEAFF. DNA of the CDR3: TGTGCCAGCTCACCACTAAATGGAGAAATCGAAGCTTTCTTT.

The rearrangement joins TRBV12-3 or TRBV12-4 to TRBJ1-5; D gene ambiguous. V lost 3 bases and J 7 bases, leaving 7 bases between the germline ends. The CDR3 is made up of 12 amino acids. CDR3 DNA sequence: TGTGCCAGCAGTTTCCCTGGGCAGCCCCAGCATTTT. It specifies CASSFPGQPQHF.

There are a few counts of this clone. The chain links TRBV19 to TRBJ1-6; possibly TRBD1 for D (5 bases). The CDR3 loop spans 13 amino acids. Germline V gene sequence: CDR1 LNHDA, CDR2 SQIVND (reference sequence). Trimming removed 3 bases at V and 9 bases at J, with 9 bases between. In DNA, the CDR3 is TGTGCCAGTAGTATCCCAGGGACTTCACCCCTCCACTTT. Protein: CASSIPGTSPLHF.

This chain uses TRBV18 with TRBJ2-5, with 8 nucleotides matching TRBD1. V lost 3 bases and J lost 2; bases outside the gene matches: 8. The germline V gene has CDR1 KGHSH and CDR2 LQKENI. CDR3 length equals 16 residues. CDR3 loop: CASSPIPGGVQETQYF. The CDR3 DNA sequence: TGTGCCAGCTCACCGATACCAGGGGGCGTACAAGAGACCCAGTACTTC.

This chain uses TRBV5-6 with TRBJ1-2; D possibly corresponds to TRBD1 (5 bases). Germline V lookup: CDR1 SGHDT, CDR2 YYEEEE. The CDR3 spans 16 residues. V dropped 0 bases and J dropped 4 bases, with 16 bases sitting between them. Here the CDR3 reads CASSLGPGREAYGYTF. The CDR3 nucleotides are TGTGCCAGCAGCTTGGGTCCGGGCAGGGAGGCCTATGGCTACACCTTC.

The CDR3: CASSPPSSGPNSPLHF. The CDR3 nucleotides read TGTGCCAGCTCACCACCGTCTTCGGGCCCTAATTCACCCCTCCACTTT. The chain carries TRBV18 and TRBJ1-6, with no clear D. The V gene lost 0 bases and the J gene lost 6 bases, with 12 bases spanning the gap. Germline V lookup: CDR1 KGHSH, CDR2 LQKENI. The CDR3 has 16 residues.

The chain joins TRBV6-4 to TRBJ2-1; 10 bases agree with TRBD2. The CDR3 is 14 residues long. The junction had 4 bases not matched to a gene; V was cut back by 4 bases and J by 7 bases. The germline CDR1 and CDR2 sequences are MRHNA and SNTAGT. CDR3: CASSGSGGRNEQFF. In nucleotides, the CDR3 is TGTGCCAGCAGTGGTAGCGGGGGGCGTAATGAGCAGTTCTTC.

This clone has a single count. The CDR3 here is CASSLGTSRNTDTQYF. The CDR3 DNA follows: TGTGCCAGCAGCTTAGGGACTAGTAGGAACACAGATACGCAGTATTTT. The rearrangement links TRBV11-3 to TRBJ2-3; 7 bases are shared with TRBD2. V shed 1 base, J shed 2 bases, and the junction held 6 bases outside the gene matches. The CDR3 contains 16 residues. Germline-derived CDR1 and CDR2 are SGHNT and YENEEA.

The V gene is TRBV3-1 (or the pseudogene TRBV3-2), the J gene TRBJ1-5; D gene uncertain. Looked up from germline, CDR1 is LGHDT and CDR2 is YNNKEL (reference sequence). The germline V and J ends were trimmed by 0 bases and 6 bases, with 6 bases remaining between them. The CDR3 is 13 amino acids. The CDR3 DNA follows: TGTGCCAGCAGCCAAGAATTAGGTCAGCCCCAGCATTTT. Translating it yields CASSQELGQPQHF.

The V and J genes are TRBV16 and TRBJ1-5; no firm D call. The V gene lost 8 bases and the J gene lost 0 bases, with 11 bases spanning the gap. CDR1 KGHSY and CDR2 FQNENV come from the germline V gene. CDR3 length: 14 amino acids. The CDR3 region is CASSQGYSNQPQHF. The DNA for the CDR3 is TGTGCCAGCTCGCAAGGGTATAGCAATCAGCCCCAGCATTTT.

This rearrangement joins TRBV7-9 to TRBJ1-4; D is unresolved. The CDR3 loop spans 13 amino acids. The germline V gene encodes CDR1 SEHNR and CDR2 FQNEAQ (reference sequence). V was cut by 1 base and J by 5 bases, with 5 bases left in between. CDR3 protein: CASSLDLNEKLFF. The CDR3 nucleotides read TGTGCCAGCAGCTTAGACCTAAATGAAAAACTGTTTTTT.

The chain recombines TRBV4-1 with TRBJ2-7; 10 bases agree with TRBD2. The CDR3 loop spans 16 amino acids. CDR1 MGHRA and CDR2 YSYEKL come from the germline V gene. The V segment lost 0 bases and the J segment 6 bases; nucleotides outside the gene matches: 8. CDR3 amino acids: CASSQERGAGGLEQYF. The CDR3 nucleotides are TGCGCCAGCAGCCAAGAGCGCGGAGCGGGGGGGCTCGAGCAGTACTTC.

The chain combines TRBV7-9 with TRBJ2-3; D uncertain. The CDR3 sequence is 12 residues long. The ends were cut back, 5 bases at V and 4 bases at J, with 7 bases in the middle. The germline V gene has CDR1 SEHNR and CDR2 FQNEAQ (reference sequence). The CDR3 bases are TGTGCCAGCAGCCCGATCTCAGATACGCAGTATTTT. This translates into CASSPISDTQYF.

CDR3 sequence: CASSKGERGGYEQFF. For the CDR3, the DNA is TGTGCCAGCAGCAAAGGAGAGCGGGGGGGCTATGAGCAGTTCTTC. The chain couples TRBV21-1 to TRBJ2-1; TRBD2, the table's D call, was not compared with the DNA. TRBV21-1 is noted as a pseudogene. The length of the CDR3 is 15 residues.

This chain connects TRBV5-6 to TRBJ1-2, with a tentative D call TRBD1 (6 bases). V was cut by 0 bases and J by 2 bases, with 8 bases left in between. The CDR3 is made up of 14 amino acids. The germline CDR1 and CDR2 sequences are SGHDT and YYEEEE. CDR3 sequence reads: CASSLAGANYGYTF. The CDR3 DNA reads as TGTGCCAGCAGCTTGGCGGGGGCGAACTATGGCTACACCTTC.

CDR3: CASSQSKAGDLSGANVLTF. CDR3 sequence (DNA): TGCGCCAGCAGTCAATCGAAGGCAGGGGACTTATCTGGGGCCAACGTCCTGACTTTC. The chain has TRBV23-1 and TRBJ2-6, with D perhaps being TRBD1 or TRBD2 (6 bases each). TRBV23-1 is marked as an open reading frame, function uncertain. Trimming stripped 0 bases from V and 1 base from J, with 16 bases between. The CDR3 is 19 amino acids.

The CDR3 protein is CASSLGNQPQHF. Written as DNA, the CDR3 is TGTGCCAGCAGTTTAGGCAATCAGCCCCAGCATTTT. The V call is TRBV28, the J call TRBJ1-5; D is uncertain. With 2 bases removed from V and 2 bases from J, the gap between germline ends came to 1 base. Germline-derived CDR1 and CDR2 are MDHEN and SYDVKM. The CDR3 has 12 amino acids.

This clone occurred once. The chain carries TRBV11-2 and TRBJ2-3; perhaps TRBD1 as D (6 bases). The V end lost 5 bases, the J end lost 8 bases, and 17 bases lay between the germline ends. The CDR3 is 14 residues long. The germline gives CDR1 SGHAT, CDR2 FQNNGV. CDR3 sequence (DNA): TGTGCCAGCAGCCTAAAACAGGGTTCTGGTACGCAGTATTTT. Its translation: CASSLKQGSGTQYF.

Of note for this clone: Additional DNA sequences in this sample encode the identical CDR3. The J gene is TRBJ2-3, the V gene TRBV2; 12 nucleotides match TRBD2. Germline V gives CDR1 SNHLY, CDR2 FYNNEI. The CDR3 runs to 15 residues. Unmatched junction bases numbered 3, after V lost 5 bases and J lost 3 bases. DNA for the CDR3: TGTGCCAGCAGTCGTCTAGCGGGGGGGACAGATACGCAGTATTTT. Protein product: CASSRLAGGTDTQYF. The full variable domain, in which reference TRBV2 and TRBJ2-3 provide the parts outside the CDR3, is EPEVTQTPSHQVTQMGQEVILRCVPISNHLYFYWYRQILGQKVEFLVSFYNNEISEKSEIFDDQFSVERPDGSNFTLKIRSTKLEDSAMYFCASSRLAGGTDTQYFGPGTRLTVL.

V gene TRBV5-6 combines with J gene TRBJ1-2, with 12 bases that match TRBD1. The V gene's germline CDR1 is SGHDT and CDR2 YYEEEE. V dropped 4 bases and J dropped 7; count of bases not matched to a gene: 11. There are 16 residues in the CDR3. CDR3 residues: CASSETRDRGLGGYTF. The CDR3 DNA is TGTGCCAGCAGCGAAACAAGGGACAGGGGGCTCGGTGGCTACACCTTC. The full variable domain, completed using reference TRBV5-6 and TRBJ1-2, is DAGVTQSPTHLIKTRGQQVTLRCSPKSGHDTVSWYQQALGQGPQFIFQYYEEEERQRGNFPDRFSGHQFPNYSSELNVNALLLGDSALYLCASSETRDRGLGGYTFGSGTRLTVV.

This chain joins TRBV20-1 and TRBJ1-2, with D possibly being TRBD1 (5 bases). In germline, CDR1 is DFQATT, CDR2 SNEGSKA (reference sequence). This CDR3 contains 14 residues. The V end was cut by 3 bases, the J end by 5 bases, with 16 bases between. CDR3 amino acids: CSASGGNELYGYTF. For the CDR3, the DNA is TGCAGTGCTAGTGGGGGTAACGAACTTTATGGCTACACCTTC.

The gene calls are TRBV5-1 and TRBJ1-1; D ambiguous. This CDR3 has 14 amino acids. Germline V gene sequence: CDR1 SGHRS, CDR2 YFSETQ. V was pared by 1 base and J by 3 bases, with 10 bases between. CDR3 in DNA: TGCGCCAGCAGCTTGTTCCACCGTGACACTGAAGCTTTCTTT. Translating it yields CASSLFHRDTEAFF.

The rearrangement links TRBV7-2 to TRBJ1-5; 9 bases are shared with TRBD1. Germline CDR1 reads SGHTA; CDR2 reads FQGNSA. The CDR3 loop spans 15 amino acids. J was trimmed by 5 bases and V by 3 bases; bases with no gene match: 5. The CDR3 DNA follows: TGTGCCAGCAGCTTCGCTGACAGGGGGTATCAGCCCCAGCATTTT. This gives the protein CASSFADRGYQPQHF.

The CDR3: CASERITEAFF. Here the CDR3 DNA reads TGTGCCAGCGAGCGAATCACTGAAGCTTTCTTT. This chain links TRBV28 with TRBJ1-1; D is unresolved. Germline-derived CDR1 and CDR2 are MDHEN and SYDVKM. Trimming stripped 8 bases from V and 4 bases from J, with 8 bases between. The CDR3 has 11 residues. Full variable domain (outside the CDR3, taken from reference TRBV28 and TRBJ1-1): DVKVTQSSRYLVKRTGEKVFLECVQDMDHENMFWYRQDPGLGLRLIYFSYDVKMKEKGDIPEGYSVSREKKERFSLILESASTNQTSMYLCASERITEAFFGQGTRLTVV.

This chain connects TRBV3-1 (or the pseudogene TRBV3-2) to TRBJ2-6; D perhaps matches TRBD2 (5 bases). This CDR3 region has 11 residues. CDR1 and CDR2 (germline): LGHDT, YNNKEL (reference sequence). CDR3 bases: TGTGGGGGAGCTGGGGCCAACGTCCTGACTTTC. It codes for CGGAGANVLTF.

This rearrangement joins TRBV11-2 to TRBJ1-2, with TRBD1 matching over 9 bases. This CDR3 comprises 15 residues. Looked up from germline, CDR1 is SGHAT and CDR2 is FQNNGV. J gave up 7 bases and V 4 bases, and 10 bases lay outside the gene matches. The CDR3 here is CASSSLWTGASGYTF. CDR3 sequence (DNA): TGTGCCAGCAGCTCTCTCTGGACAGGGGCTTCTGGCTACACCTTC. The full variable domain, its missing parts supplied by reference TRBV11-2 and TRBJ1-2, is EAGVAQSPRYKIIEKRQSVAFWCNPISGHATLYWYQQILGQGPKLLIQFQNNGVVDDSQLPKDRFSAERLKGVDSTLKIQPAKLEDSAVYLCASSSLWTGASGYTFGSGTRLTVV.

The chain uses TRBV12-3 or TRBV12-4 and TRBJ1-1, with a weak D call TRBD1 (5 bases). CDR3 length: 13 amino acids. Trimming shortened V by 5 bases and J by 6 bases, and 13 bases separated the two germline ends. In DNA form, the CDR3 reads TGTGCCAGCAGTATACAGACAGATGCTGAAGCTTTCTTT. Protein: CASSIQTDAEAFF.

This sequence joins TRBV14 and TRBJ1-4, with D possibly TRBD1 on 5 matching bases. Trimming pared 4 bases from V and 2 bases from J, leaving 14 bases between. This CDR3 spans 16 amino acids. Germline lookup yields CDR1 SGHDN and CDR2 FVKESK. The CDR3 sequence is CASSPRKSGTNEKLFF. Written as DNA, the CDR3 is TGTGCCAGCAGCCCGCGAAAATCAGGGACTAATGAAAAACTGTTTTTT.

A few counts support this clone. The rearrangement joins TRBV4-2 to TRBJ2-3, with TRBD2 identical over 10 bases. Germline V gene lookup returns CDR1 LGHNA and CDR2 YNFKEQ. The CDR3 is 16 amino acids. V lost 0 bases to trimming and J lost 1 base; unmatched junction nucleotides: 1. The CDR3 bases are TGTGCCAGCAGCCAAGATCTAGCGGGGGGCACAGATACGCAGTATTTT. Translating it yields CASSQDLAGGTDTQYF.

As regards this clone: An end of the junction does not agree with germline; a read error may underlie this. This chain links TRBV6-6 with TRBJ2-6; D remains unclear. The CDR3 is made up of 18 amino acids. Germline CDR1 and CDR2: MNHNY and SVGAGI (reference sequence). The DNA of the CDR3 is TGTGCCAGCAGTCTTAAGCCAGGTGGGAACAAATCGGGCCAACGTCCTGACTTC. This encodes CASSLKPGGNKSGQRPDF.